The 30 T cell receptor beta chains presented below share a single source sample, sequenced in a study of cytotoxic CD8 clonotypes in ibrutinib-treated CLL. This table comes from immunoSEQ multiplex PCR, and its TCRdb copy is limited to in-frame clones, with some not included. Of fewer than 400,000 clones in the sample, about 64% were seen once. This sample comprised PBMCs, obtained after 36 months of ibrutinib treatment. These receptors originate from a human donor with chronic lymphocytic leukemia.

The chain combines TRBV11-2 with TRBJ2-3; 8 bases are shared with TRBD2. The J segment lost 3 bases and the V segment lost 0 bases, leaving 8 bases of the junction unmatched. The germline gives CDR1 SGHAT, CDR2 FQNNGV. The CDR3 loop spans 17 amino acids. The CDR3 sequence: CASSLDPHSGMTDTQYF. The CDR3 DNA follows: TGTGCCAGCAGCTTAGATCCCCATAGCGGGATGACAGATACGCAGTATTTT.

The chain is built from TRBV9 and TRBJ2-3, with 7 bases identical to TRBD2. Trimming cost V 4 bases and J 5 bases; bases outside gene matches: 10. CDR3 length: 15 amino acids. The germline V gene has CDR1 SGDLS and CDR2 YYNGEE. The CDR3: CASSPSSGRGDTQYF. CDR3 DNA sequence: TGTGCCAGCAGCCCCTCTAGCGGAAGGGGAGATACGCAGTATTTT.

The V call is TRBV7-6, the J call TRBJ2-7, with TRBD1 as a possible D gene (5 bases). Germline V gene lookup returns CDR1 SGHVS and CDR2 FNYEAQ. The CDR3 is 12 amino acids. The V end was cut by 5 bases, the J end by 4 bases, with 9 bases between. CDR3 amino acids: CASSQQAYEQYF. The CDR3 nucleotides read TGTGCCAGCAGCCAACAGGCTTACGAGCAGTACTTC. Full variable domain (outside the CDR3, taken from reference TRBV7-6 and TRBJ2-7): GAGVSQSPRYKVTKRGQDVALRCDPISGHVSLYWYRQALGQGPEFLTYFNYEAQQDKSGLPNDRFSAERPEGSISTLTIQRTEQRDSAMYRCASSQQAYEQYFGPGTRLTVT.

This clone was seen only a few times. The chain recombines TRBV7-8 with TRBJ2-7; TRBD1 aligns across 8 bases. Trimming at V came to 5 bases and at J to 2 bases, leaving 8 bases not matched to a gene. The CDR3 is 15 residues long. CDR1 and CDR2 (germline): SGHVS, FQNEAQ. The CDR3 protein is CASSQQGGLTYEQYF. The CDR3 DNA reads TGTGCCAGCAGCCAACAGGGGGGTCTTACCTACGAGCAGTACTTC.

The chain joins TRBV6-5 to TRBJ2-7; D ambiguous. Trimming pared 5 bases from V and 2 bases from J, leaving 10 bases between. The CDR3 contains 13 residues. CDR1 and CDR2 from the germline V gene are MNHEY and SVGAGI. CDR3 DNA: TGTGCCAGCAGTGAACATTCTACCTACGAGCAGTACTTC. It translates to CASSEHSTYEQYF.

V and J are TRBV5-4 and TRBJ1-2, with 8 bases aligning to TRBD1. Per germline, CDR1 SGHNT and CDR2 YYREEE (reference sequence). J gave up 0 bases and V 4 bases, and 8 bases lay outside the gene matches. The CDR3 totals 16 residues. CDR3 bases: TGTGCCAGCAGCGGACAGGGCACTCATGCTAACTATGGCTACACCTTC. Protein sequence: CASSGQGTHANYGYTF.

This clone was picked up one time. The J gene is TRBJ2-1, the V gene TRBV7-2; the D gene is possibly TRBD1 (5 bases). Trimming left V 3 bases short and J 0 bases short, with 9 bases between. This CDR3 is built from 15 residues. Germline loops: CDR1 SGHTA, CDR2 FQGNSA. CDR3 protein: CASSFRQSSYNEQFF. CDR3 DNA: TGTGCCAGCAGCTTCCGACAGAGCTCCTACAATGAGCAGTTCTTC.

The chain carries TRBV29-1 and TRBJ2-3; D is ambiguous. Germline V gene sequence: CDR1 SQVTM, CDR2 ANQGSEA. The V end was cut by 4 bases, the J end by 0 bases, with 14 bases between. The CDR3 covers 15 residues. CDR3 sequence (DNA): TGCAGCGTTGTTTTAACGGAGACTAGCACAGATACGCAGTATTTT. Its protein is CSVVLTETSTDTQYF.

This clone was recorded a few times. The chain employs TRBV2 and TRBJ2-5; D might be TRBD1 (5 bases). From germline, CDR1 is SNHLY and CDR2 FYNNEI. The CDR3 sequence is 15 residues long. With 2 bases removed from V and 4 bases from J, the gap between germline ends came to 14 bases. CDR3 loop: CASSETLGARETQYF. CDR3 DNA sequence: TGTGCCAGCAGTGAAACTCTTGGGGCCCGAGAGACCCAGTACTTC.

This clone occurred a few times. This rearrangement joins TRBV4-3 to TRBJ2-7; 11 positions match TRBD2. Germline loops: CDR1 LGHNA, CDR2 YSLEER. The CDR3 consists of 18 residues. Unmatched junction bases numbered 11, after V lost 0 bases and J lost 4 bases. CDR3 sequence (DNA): TGCGCCAGCAGCCAAGATGGGTCACTAGCGGGAGTCGGGTACGAGCAGTACTTC. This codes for CASSQDGSLAGVGYEQYF.

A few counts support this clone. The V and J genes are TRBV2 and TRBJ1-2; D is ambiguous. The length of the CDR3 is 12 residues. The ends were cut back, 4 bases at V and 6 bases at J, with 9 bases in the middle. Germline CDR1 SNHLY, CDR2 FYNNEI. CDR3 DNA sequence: TGTGCCAGCAGTGTAGTAGGCGATGGCTACACCTTC. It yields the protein CASSVVGDGYTF. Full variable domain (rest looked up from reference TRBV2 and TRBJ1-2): EPEVTQTPSHQVTQMGQEVILRCVPISNHLYFYWYRQILGQKVEFLVSFYNNEISEKSEIFDDQFSVERPDGSNFTLKIRSTKLEDSAMYFCASSVVGDGYTFGSGTRLTVV.

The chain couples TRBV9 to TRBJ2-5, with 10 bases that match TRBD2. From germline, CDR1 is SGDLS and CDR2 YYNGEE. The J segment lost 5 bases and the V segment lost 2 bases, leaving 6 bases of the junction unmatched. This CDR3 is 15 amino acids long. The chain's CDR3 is CASSVSGGAWETQYF. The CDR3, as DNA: TGTGCCAGCAGCGTCAGCGGGGGGGCCTGGGAGACCCAGTACTTC.

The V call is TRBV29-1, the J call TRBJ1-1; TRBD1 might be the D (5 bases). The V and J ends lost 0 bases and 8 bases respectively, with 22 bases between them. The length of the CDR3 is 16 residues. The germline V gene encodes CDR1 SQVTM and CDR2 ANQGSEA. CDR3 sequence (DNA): TGCAGCGTTGAAGATCTTCGGGGCGCGCTGCAAGACGAAGCTTTCTTT. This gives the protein CSVEDLRGALQDEAFF. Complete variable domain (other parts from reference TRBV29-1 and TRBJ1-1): SAVISQKPSRDICQRGTSLTIQCQVDSQVTMMFWYRQQPGQSLTLIATANQGSEATYESGFVIDKFPISRPNLTFSTLTVSNMSPEDSSIYLCSVEDLRGALQDEAFFGQGTRLTVV.

The CDR3 reads CASSIGDEQYF. DNA of the CDR3: TGTGCCAGCAGCATAGGGGACGAGCAGTACTTC. V gene TRBV9 combines with J gene TRBJ2-7, with a weak D call TRBD1 (5 bases). Trimming took 4 bases from V and 5 from J, leaving 7 bases between them. This CDR3 comprises 11 residues. Germline V gene sequence: CDR1 SGDLS, CDR2 YYNGEE.

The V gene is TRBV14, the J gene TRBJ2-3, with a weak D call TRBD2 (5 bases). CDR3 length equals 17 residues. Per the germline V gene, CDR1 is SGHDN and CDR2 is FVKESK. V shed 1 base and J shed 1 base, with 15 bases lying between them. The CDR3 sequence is CASSQAFPSRGTDTQYF. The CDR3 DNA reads TGTGCCAGCAGCCAAGCCTTCCCTTCGAGGGGCACAGATACGCAGTATTTT.

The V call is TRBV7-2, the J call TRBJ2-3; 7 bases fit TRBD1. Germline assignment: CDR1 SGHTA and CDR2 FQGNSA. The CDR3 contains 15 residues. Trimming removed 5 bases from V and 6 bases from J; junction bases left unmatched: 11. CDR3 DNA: TGTGCCAGCAGCGATGACAGGGCCCGGGCGGATACGCAGTATTTT. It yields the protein CASSDDRARADTQYF. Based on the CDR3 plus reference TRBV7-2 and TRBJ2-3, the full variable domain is GAGVSQSPSNKVTEKGKDVELRCDPISGHTALYWYRQSLGQGLEFLIYFQGNSAPDKSGLPSDRFSAERTGGSVSTLTIQRTQQEDSAVYLCASSDDRARADTQYFGPGTRLTVL.

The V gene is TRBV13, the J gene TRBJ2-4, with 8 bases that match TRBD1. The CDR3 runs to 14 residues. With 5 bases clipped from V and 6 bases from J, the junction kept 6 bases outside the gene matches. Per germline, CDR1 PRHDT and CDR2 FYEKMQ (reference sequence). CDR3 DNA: TGTGCCAGCAGCGCCGGACAGGGAGCAAACATTCAGTACTTC. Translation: CASSAGQGANIQYF.

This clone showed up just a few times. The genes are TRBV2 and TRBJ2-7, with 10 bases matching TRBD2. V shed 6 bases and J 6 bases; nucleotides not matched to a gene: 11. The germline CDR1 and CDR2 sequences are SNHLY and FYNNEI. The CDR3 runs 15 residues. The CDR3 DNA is TGTGCCAGCAGACGCCAGCGGGAGGGTGGTTTCGAGCAGTACTTC. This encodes CASRRQREGGFEQYF.

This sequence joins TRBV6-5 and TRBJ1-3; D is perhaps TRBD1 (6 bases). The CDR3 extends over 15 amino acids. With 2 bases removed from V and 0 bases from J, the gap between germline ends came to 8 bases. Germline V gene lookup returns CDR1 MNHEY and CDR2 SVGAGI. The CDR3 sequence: CASSYGGTSGNTIYF. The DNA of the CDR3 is TGTGCCAGCAGTTACGGGGGCACCTCTGGAAACACCATATATTTT.

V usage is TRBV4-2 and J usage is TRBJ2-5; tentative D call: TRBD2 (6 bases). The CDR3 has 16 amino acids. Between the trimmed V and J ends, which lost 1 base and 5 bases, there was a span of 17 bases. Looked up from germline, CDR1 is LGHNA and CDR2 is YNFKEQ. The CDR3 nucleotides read TGTGCCAGCAGCCAAGTATGGGGGGACTCGAGGGAGACCCAGTACTTC. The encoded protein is CASSQVWGDSRETQYF.

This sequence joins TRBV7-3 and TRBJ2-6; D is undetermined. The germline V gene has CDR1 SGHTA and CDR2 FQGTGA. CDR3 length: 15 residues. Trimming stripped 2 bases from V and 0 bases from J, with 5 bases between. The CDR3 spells CASSLFGSGANVLTF. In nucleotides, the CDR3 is TGTGCCAGCAGCTTATTTGGCTCTGGGGCCAACGTCCTGACTTTC. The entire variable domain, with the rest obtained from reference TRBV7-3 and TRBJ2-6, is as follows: GAGVSQTPSNKVTEKGKYVELRCDPISGHTALYWYRQSLGQGPEFLIYFQGTGAADDSGLPNDRFFAVRPEGSVSTLKIQRTERGDSAVYLCASSLFGSGANVLTFGAGSRLTVL.

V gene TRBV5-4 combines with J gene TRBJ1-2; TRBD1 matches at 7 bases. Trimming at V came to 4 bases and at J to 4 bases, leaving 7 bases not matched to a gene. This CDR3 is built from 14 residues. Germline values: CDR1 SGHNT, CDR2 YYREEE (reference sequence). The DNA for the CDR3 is TGTGCCAGCAGCCTTACAGGGGATGGCTATGGCTACACCTTC. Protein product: CASSLTGDGYGYTF.

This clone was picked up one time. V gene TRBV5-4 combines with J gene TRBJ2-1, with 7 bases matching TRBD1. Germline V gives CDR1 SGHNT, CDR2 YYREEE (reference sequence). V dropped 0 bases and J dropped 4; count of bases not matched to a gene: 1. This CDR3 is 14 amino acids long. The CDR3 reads CASSLDRGYNEQFF. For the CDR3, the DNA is TGTGCCAGCAGCTTGGACAGGGGATACAATGAGCAGTTCTTC.

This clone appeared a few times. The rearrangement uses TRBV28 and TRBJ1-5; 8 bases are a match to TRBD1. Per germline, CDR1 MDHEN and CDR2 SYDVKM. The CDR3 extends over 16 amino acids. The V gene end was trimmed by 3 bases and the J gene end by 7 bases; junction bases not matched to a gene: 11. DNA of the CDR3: TGTGCCAGCAGTTTGCCATCCACAGGGGGGAAGCAGCCCCAGCATTTT. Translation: CASSLPSTGGKQPQHF. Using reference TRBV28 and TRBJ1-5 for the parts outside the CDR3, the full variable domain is DVKVTQSSRYLVKRTGEKVFLECVQDMDHENMFWYRQDPGLGLRLIYFSYDVKMKEKGDIPEGYSVSREKKERFSLILESASTNQTSMYLCASSLPSTGGKQPQHFGDGTRLSIL.

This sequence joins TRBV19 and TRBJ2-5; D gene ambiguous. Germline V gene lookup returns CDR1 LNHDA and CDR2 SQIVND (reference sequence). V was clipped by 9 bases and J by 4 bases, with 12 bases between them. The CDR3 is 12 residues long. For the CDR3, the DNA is TGTGCCAGCCAATCCATCGGAGAGACCCAGTACTTC. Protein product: CASQSIGETQYF.

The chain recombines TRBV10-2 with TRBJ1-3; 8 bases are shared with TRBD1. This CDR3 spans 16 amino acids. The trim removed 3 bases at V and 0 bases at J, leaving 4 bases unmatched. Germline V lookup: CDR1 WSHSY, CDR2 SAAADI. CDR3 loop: CASSDTGGSSGNTIYF. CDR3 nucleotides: TGCGCCAGCAGTGATACAGGGGGTTCCTCTGGAAACACCATATATTTT.

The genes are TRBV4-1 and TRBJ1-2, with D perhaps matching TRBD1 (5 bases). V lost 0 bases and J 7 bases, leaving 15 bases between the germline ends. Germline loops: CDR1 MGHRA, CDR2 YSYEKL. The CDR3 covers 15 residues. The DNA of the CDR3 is TGCGCCAGCAGCCAAGATACGCGGGGGTTTGGTGGCTACACCTTC. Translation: CASSQDTRGFGGYTF.

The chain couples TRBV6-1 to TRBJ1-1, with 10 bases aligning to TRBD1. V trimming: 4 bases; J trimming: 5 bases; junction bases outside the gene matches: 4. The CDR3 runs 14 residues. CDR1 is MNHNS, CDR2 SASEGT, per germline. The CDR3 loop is CASSVDRGRTEAFF. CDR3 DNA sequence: TGTGCCAGCAGTGTCGACAGGGGGCGAACTGAAGCTTTCTTT.

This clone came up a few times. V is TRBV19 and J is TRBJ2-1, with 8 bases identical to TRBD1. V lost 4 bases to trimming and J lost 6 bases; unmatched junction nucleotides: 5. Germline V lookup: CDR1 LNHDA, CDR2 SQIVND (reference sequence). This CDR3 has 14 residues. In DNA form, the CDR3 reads TGTGCCAGTAGTACACGACAGGGGCCCAATGAGCAGTTCTTC. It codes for CASSTRQGPNEQFF.

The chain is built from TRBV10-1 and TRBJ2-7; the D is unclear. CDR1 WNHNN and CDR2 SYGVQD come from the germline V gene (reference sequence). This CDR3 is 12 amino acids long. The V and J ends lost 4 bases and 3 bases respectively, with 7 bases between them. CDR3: CASSANLYEQYF. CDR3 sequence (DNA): TGCGCCAGCAGTGCTAACCTCTACGAGCAGTACTTC.